The 7 T cell receptor beta chains presented below share a single source sample, sequenced in a study of T cells in Graves' hyperthyroidism and ophthalmopathy. RNA transcripts were the template for amplifying TCR beta CDR3 regions. When the TCR CDR3 underwent first-round RT-PCR, the HTBI primer set was used. TCRdb recomputed calls from the multiplex PCR reads with MiXCR, one row per CDR3 protein. The sample has 600,000 to 650,000 distinct CDR3 sequences, about a fifth seen once; the top ten hold around a third. Sample: blood. The receptor set was obtained from a man aged 30 to 45 with Graves' ophthalmopathy.

This clonotype has at least ten counts. The V call is TRBV11-2, the J call TRBJ2-1, with D unresolved. Germline V gene lookup returns CDR1 SGHAT and CDR2 FQNNGV. V was pared by 0 bases and J by 6 bases, with 9 bases between. The CDR3 runs to 14 residues. The CDR3 coding sequence is TGTGCCAGCAGCTTAGATAGGTTAAGCAATGAGCAGTTCTTC. This codes for CASSLDRLSNEQFF.

This chain's CDR3 is CASSLLGHRGTEAFF. The CDR3 DNA is TGTGCCAGCAGCTTGCTGGGACACCGGGGCACTGAAGCTTTCTTT. The V gene is TRBV5-5, the J gene TRBJ1-1; a weak D match, TRBD1 (6 bases). CDR1 is SGHKS, CDR2 YYEKEE, per germline (reference sequence). CDR3 length: 15 residues. Trimming cost V 1 base and J 4 bases, with 14 bases left between them.

The chain carries TRBV5-1 and TRBJ1-6, with D perhaps TRBD1 (6 bases). The length of the CDR3 is 16 residues. Looked up from germline, CDR1 is SGHRS and CDR2 is YFSETQ. V shed 1 base and J shed 7 bases, with 15 bases lying between them. The CDR3 region is CASSLSPQGNNSPLHF. The CDR3, as DNA: TGCGCCAGCAGCTTGAGTCCCCAGGGGAACAATTCACCCCTCCACTTT.

As DNA, the CDR3 is TGTGCCAGCAGCCCACCGGAGACAGGGAATCAGCCCCAGCATTTT. Encoded protein: CASSPPETGNQPQHF. The rearrangement uses TRBV7-9 and TRBJ1-5; 7 bases are a match to TRBD1. Germline V CDR1 and CDR2: SEHNR, FQNEAQ (reference sequence). This CDR3 spans 15 amino acids. The J segment lost 4 bases and the V segment lost 5 bases, leaving 8 bases of the junction unmatched. The whole variable domain, remainder taken from reference TRBV7-9 and TRBJ1-5, is DTGVSQNPRHKITKRGQNVTFRCDPISEHNRLYWYRQTLGQGPEFLTYFQNEAQLEKSRLLSDRFSAERPKGSFSTLEIQRTEQGDSAMYLCASSPPETGNQPQHFGDGTRLSIL.

This clonotype was counted only a few times. This chain joins TRBV3-1 and TRBJ1-4; D perhaps matches TRBD1 (5 bases). The length of the CDR3 is 15 residues. Per the germline V gene, CDR1 is LGHDT and CDR2 is YNNKEL (reference sequence). Trimming took off 5 bases at V and 6 bases at J, with 16 bases between the two ends. The CDR3 loop reads CASSSQGRIDEKLFF. In DNA, the CDR3 is TGTGCCAGCAGCTCCCAGGGACGGATTGATGAAAAACTGTTTTTT. Looking up the rest from reference TRBV3-1 and TRBJ1-4 gives the full variable domain: DTAVSQTPKYLVTQMGNDKSIKCEQNLGHDTMYWYKQDSKKFLKIMFSYNNKELIINETVPNRFSPKSPDKAHLNLHINSLELGDSAVYFCASSSQGRIDEKLFFGSGTQLSVL.

This clonotype was observed once. The chain's CDR3 is CASSLGTAGTGELFF. The CDR3 bases are TGTGCCAGCAGCCTAGGGACGGCGGGGACCGGGGAGCTGTTTTTT. The chain employs TRBV28 and TRBJ2-2, with D perhaps matching TRBD2 (6 bases). Trimming took 6 bases from V and 5 from J, leaving 16 bases between them. This CDR3 contains 15 residues. CDR1 is MDHEN, CDR2 SYDVKM, per germline. Complete variable domain (other parts from reference TRBV28 and TRBJ2-2): DVKVTQSSRYLVKRTGEKVFLECVQDMDHENMFWYRQDPGLGLRLIYFSYDVKMKEKGDIPEGYSVSREKKERFSLILESASTNQTSMYLCASSLGTAGTGELFFGEGSRLTVL.

This chain connects TRBV15 to TRBJ2-5, with no clear D. Trimming left V 1 base short and J 5 bases short, with 11 bases between. Germline lookup yields CDR1 LNHNV and CDR2 YYDKDF (reference sequence). The CDR3 is made up of 14 amino acids. In DNA, the CDR3 is TGTGCCACCAGCAGAGCAAGAGGACGGGAGACCCAGTACTTC. As protein: CATSRARGRETQYF. Complete variable domain (other parts from reference TRBV15 and TRBJ2-5): DAMVIQNPRYQVTQFGKPVTLSCSQTLNHNVMYWYQQKSSQAPKLLFHYYDKDFNNEADTPDNFQSRRPNTSFCFLDIRSPGLGDTAMYLCATSRARGRETQYFGPGTRLLVL.